This TCR beta chain was retrieved from a study of blood T cell repertoires in COVID-19. Study-level information: Samples of COVID-19 (acute and convalescent) were obtained from the United States, Italy and Spain. The analysed material was cDNA or gDNA that came from T cells, B-cell-depleted T cells, or PBMCs.

As processed by the authors: Amplification of reference gene primers was used by the study to estimate nucleated cell counts. TCRdb's copy holds only in-frame clones and misses some; the assay was immunoSEQ multiplex PCR. V, J and clone size are those of that table, while D and trimming were read from the DNA. The data contain approximately 140,000 clones, approximately 85% of them singletons. Germline CDR1 and CDR2: SGHRS and YFSETQ. Trimming cost V 2 bases and J 4 bases, with 13 bases left between them. This CDR3 is built from 16 residues. The Seattle patients, enrolled during active infection, were followed longitudinally.

This chain joins TRBV5-1 and TRBJ2-6, with D perhaps matching TRBD1 (6 bases). This TCR was recovered from an older woman with COVID-19, enrolled during active disease. The source material was peripheral blood. This CDR3 is CASSFYRDTGANVLTF. CDR3 in DNA: TGCGCCAGCAGCTTTTACAGGGATACCGGGGCCAACGTCCTGACTTTC.